The rows below give T cell receptor beta chains drawn from one sample of a study of shared clonotypes between healthy human individuals. Some clones are missing from TCRdb's copy, which holds only in-frame ones; the method was immunoSEQ multiplex PCR. This sample yields about 800,000 clones, of which 90% to 97% are seen a single time; less than 0.25% belongs to the top ten. Source material: naive CD8+ T cells sorted from blood. The receptors derive from a man aged 25-40 years in good health. The conserved cysteine and the conserved F or W are not part of the CDR3 here. Each record gives: J gene, V gene, CDR3 protein.

J gene: TRBJ2-7
V gene: TRBV4-1
CDR3 protein: ASSNGLGDYEQY

J gene: TRBJ1-5
V gene: TRBV19
CDR3 protein: ASKSADTSNQPQH

J gene: TRBJ1-1
V gene: TRBV4-1
CDR3 protein: ASSQPSLTQLNTEAF

J gene: TRBJ2-3
V gene: TRBV7-9
CDR3 protein: ASSRRGAGVHTDTQY

J gene: TRBJ2-2
V gene: TRBV29-1
CDR3 protein: SVEDSGTFRTGELF

J gene: TRBJ2-1
V gene: TRBV11-2
CDR3 protein: ASSTQKARNEQF

J gene: TRBJ1-3
V gene: TRBV27
CDR3 protein: ASSPGSGNTIY

J gene: TRBJ1-1
V gene: TRBV10-3
CDR3 protein: AISGESTEAF

J gene: TRBJ2-5
V gene: TRBV6-5
CDR3 protein: ASRPTGMSETQY

J gene: TRBJ1-5
V gene: TRBV7-8
CDR3 protein: ASSLGTGGDQPQH

J gene: TRBJ2-1
V gene: TRBV6-1
CDR3 protein: ASTEGGAANEQF

J gene: TRBJ2-3
V gene: TRBV7-9
CDR3 protein: ASSLTSGTVDTQY

J gene: TRBJ1-1
V gene: TRBV29-1
CDR3 protein: SVESGTANTEAF

J gene: TRBJ1-3
V gene: TRBV4-3
CDR3 protein: ASSQDRTPGNTIY

J gene: TRBJ2-7
V gene: TRBV6-1
CDR3 protein: ASSPGTGKREQY

J gene: TRBJ1-2
V gene: TRBV5-4
CDR3 protein: ASSSGSGGLRT

J gene: TRBJ2-3
V gene: TRBV5-6
CDR3 protein: ASSLGVGTSTDTQY

J gene: TRBJ2-5
V gene: TRBV15
CDR3 protein: ATSRDRRRETQY

J gene: TRBJ2-2
V gene: TRBV27
CDR3 protein: ASSKSRTGEYTGELF

J gene: TRBJ1-1
V gene: TRBV7-9
CDR3 protein: ASSPRQEDTEAF

J gene: TRBJ2-7
V gene: TRBV4-3
CDR3 protein: ASSQDPVAGANEQY

J gene: TRBJ2-2
V gene: TRBV6-6
CDR3 protein: ASSETWTVNTGELF

J gene: TRBJ2-7
V gene: TRBV5-1
CDR3 protein: ASSLASGFIYEQY

J gene: TRBJ2-3
V gene: TRBV7-2
CDR3 protein: ASSLVPGFTDTQY

J gene: TRBJ2-3
V gene: TRBV29-1
CDR3 protein: SVNGITGSTDTQY

J gene: TRBJ2-7
V gene: TRBV5-4
CDR3 protein: ATVPGRSSYEQY

J gene: TRBJ2-7
V gene: TRBV11-2
CDR3 protein: ASSPRFEQY